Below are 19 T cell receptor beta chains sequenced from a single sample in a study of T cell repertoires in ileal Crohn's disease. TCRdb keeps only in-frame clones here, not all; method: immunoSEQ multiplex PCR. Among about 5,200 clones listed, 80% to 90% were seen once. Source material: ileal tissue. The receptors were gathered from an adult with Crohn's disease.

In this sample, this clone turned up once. CDR3 DNA sequence: TGTGCCTGGAAGGGGCAGGGGGAGCTGTTTTTT. As protein: CAWKGQGELFF. This chain links TRBV30 with TRBJ2-2, with a tentative D call TRBD1 (5 bases). Deletions cut 4 bases from V and 8 bases from J, with 8 bases between. This CDR3 is 11 amino acids long. From germline, CDR1 is GTSNPN and CDR2 SVGIG (reference sequence). Full variable domain (rest looked up from reference TRBV30 and TRBJ2-2): SQTIHQWPATLVQPVGSPLSLECTVEGTSNPNLYWYRQAAGRGLQLLFYSVGIGQISSEVPQNLSASRPQDRQFILSSKKLLLSDSGFYLCAWKGQGELFFGEGSRLTVL.

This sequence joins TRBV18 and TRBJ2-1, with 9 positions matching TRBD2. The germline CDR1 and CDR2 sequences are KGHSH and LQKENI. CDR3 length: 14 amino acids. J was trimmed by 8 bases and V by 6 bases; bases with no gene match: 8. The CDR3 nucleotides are TGTGCCAGCTCGACGTCTAGCGGGACGTATGAGCAGTTCTTC. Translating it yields CASSTSSGTYEQFF.

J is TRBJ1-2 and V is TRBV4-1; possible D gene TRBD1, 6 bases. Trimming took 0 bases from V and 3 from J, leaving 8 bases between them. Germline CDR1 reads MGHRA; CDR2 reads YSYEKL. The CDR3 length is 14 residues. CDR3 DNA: TGCGCCAGCAGCCAAGAGGGGGCTTACTATGGCTACACCTTC. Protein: CASSQEGAYYGYTF.

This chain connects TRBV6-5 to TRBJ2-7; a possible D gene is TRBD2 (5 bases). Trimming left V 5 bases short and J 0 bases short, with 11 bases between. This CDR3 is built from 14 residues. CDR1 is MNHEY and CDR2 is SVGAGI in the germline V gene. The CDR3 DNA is TGTGCCAGCAGTCGAGGGTCCCTCTCCTACGAGCAGTACTTC. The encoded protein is CASSRGSLSYEQYF.

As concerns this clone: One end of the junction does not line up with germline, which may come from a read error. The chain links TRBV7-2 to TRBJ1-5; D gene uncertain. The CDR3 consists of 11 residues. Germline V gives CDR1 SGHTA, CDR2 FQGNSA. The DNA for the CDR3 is TGTGCCAGCAGCTTAGGAATGAGAATGAATTTT. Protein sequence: CASSLGMRMNF.

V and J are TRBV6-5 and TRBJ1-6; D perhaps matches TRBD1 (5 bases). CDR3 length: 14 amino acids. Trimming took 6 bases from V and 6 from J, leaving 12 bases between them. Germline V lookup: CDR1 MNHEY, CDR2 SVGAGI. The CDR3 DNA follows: TGTGCCAGCAGGAGAGACAGTAGTAATTCACCCCTCCACTTT. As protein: CASRRDSSNSPLHF.

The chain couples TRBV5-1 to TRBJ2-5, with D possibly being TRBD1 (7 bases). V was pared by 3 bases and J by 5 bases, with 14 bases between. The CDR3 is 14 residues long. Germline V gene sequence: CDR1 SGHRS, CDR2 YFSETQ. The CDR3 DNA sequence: TGCGCCAGCAGCTCGGGGGACAGTCGGGAGACCCAGTACTTC. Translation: CASSSGDSRETQYF.

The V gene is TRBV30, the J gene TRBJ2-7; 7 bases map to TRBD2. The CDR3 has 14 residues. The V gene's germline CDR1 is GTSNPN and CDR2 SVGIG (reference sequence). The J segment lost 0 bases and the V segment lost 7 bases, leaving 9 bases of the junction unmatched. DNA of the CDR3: TGTGCCTCCGACGGGGGGAGGGTCTCCTACGAGCAGTACTTC. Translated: CASDGGRVSYEQYF.

The CDR3 region has the DNA TGTGCCAGCTCACCAGGCCAGGGGGTCTCCTACGAGCAGTACTTC. Its protein product is CASSPGQGVSYEQYF. This sequence joins TRBV18 and TRBJ2-7; 7 nucleotides agree with TRBD1. The trim removed 2 bases at V and 0 bases at J, leaving 4 bases unmatched. This CDR3 has 15 residues. Germline V gene sequence: CDR1 KGHSH, CDR2 LQKENI.

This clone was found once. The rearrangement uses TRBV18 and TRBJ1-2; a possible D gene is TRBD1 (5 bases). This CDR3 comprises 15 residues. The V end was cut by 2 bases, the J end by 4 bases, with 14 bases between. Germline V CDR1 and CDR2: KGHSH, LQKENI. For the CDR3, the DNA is TGTGCCAGCTCACCAGTCGCATTTAGGGGCTATGGCTACACCTTC. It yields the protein CASSPVAFRGYGYTF.

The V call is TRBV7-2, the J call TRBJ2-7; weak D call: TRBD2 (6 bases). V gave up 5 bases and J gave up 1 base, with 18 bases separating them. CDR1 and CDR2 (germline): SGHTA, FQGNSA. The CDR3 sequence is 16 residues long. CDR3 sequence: CASSHQAGSRSYEQYF. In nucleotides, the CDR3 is TGTGCCAGCAGCCACCAGGCGGGGTCGAGATCCTACGAGCAGTACTTC.

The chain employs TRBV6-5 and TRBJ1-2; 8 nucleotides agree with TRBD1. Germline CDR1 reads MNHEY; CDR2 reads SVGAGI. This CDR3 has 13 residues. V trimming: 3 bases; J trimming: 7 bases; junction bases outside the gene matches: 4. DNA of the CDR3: TGTGCCAGCAGTTATCCCGGGACAGGTGGCTACACCTTC. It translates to CASSYPGTGGYTF.

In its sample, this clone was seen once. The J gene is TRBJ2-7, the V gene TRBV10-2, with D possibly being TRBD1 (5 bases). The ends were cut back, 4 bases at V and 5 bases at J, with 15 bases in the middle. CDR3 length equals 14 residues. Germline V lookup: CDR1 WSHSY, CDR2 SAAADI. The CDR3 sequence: CASSVGRESHEQYF. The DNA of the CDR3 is TGCGCCAGCAGTGTGGGCAGGGAAAGTCACGAGCAGTACTTC.

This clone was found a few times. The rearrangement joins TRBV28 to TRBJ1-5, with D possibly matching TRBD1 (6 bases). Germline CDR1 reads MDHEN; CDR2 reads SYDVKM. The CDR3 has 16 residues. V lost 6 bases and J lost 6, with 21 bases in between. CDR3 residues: CASSPSSRGPFQPQHF. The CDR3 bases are TGTGCCAGCAGCCCCTCTTCGCGGGGGCCATTTCAGCCCCAGCATTTT.

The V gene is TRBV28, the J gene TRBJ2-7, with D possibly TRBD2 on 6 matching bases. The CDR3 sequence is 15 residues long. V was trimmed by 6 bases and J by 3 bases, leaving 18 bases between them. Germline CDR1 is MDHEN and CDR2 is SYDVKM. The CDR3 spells CASRTPGRSLYEQYF. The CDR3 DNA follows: TGTGCCAGCAGAACCCCAGGGAGGAGTCTCTACGAGCAGTACTTC.

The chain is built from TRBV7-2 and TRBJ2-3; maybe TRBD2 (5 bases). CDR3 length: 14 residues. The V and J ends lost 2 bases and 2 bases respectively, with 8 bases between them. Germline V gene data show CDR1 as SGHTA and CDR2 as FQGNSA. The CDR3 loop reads CASSLSRDTDTQYF. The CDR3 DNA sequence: TGTGCCAGCAGCTTATCACGGGACACAGATACGCAGTATTTT.

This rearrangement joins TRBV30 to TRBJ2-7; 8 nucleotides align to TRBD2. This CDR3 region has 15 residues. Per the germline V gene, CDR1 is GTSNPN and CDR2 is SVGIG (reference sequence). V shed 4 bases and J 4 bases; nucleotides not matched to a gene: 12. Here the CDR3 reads CAWTLGGADPYEQYF. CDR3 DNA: TGTGCCTGGACCCTCGGGGGGGCGGACCCTTACGAGCAGTACTTC.

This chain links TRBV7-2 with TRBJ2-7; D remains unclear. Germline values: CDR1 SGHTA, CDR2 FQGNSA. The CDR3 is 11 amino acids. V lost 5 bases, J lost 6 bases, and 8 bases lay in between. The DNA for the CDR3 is TGTGCCAGCAGCACCACTTTCGAGCAGTACTTC. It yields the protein CASSTTFEQYF. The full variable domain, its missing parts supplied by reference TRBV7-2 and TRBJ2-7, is GAGVSQSPSNKVTEKGKDVELRCDPISGHTALYWYRQSLGQGLEFLIYFQGNSAPDKSGLPSDRFSAERTGGSVSTLTIQRTQQEDSAVYLCASSTTFEQYFGPGTRLTVT.

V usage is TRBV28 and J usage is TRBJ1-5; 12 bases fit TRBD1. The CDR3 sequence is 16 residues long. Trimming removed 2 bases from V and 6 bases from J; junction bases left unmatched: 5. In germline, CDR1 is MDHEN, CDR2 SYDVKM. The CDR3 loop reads CASSLRGTGGFQPQHF. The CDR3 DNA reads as TGTGCCAGCAGTTTACGCGGGACAGGGGGCTTTCAGCCCCAGCATTTT.